This T cell receptor beta chain was captured in a study of cytomegalovirus exposure and HLA in healthy donors listed by TCRdb under 2017. About the full investigation: An earlier analysis of some 500 of the donors reported 250 to 300 Gb of sequence data and 117 million unique TCR beta sequences from about 179 million T cells. The genetic ancestry cluster associated with self-reported Caucasian donors included 81% of the roughly 380 genotyped donors. To predict cytomegalovirus infection status, the study brought together high-throughput TCR immunosequencing, statistical association of individual TCRs with disease status, and machine learning. A separate validation cohort of more than 100 different subjects was used in addition to the roughly 670-subject first cohort. The study was designed to test whether signatures of past pathogen exposure could be identified by cataloging public T cell receptors. In a later analysis, previously published TCR beta repertoires from 600 to 850 donors were re-analyzed and high-resolution HLA genotyping was added so that TCR occurrence patterns could be studied. Genome-wide SNP genotypes for about 60% of the roughly 700 donors were used in a later genetic analysis, which treated that subset as a discovery cohort. Roughly 320 gigabases of sequencing data and approximately 91 million unique TCR sequences made up an early release that covered under 750 HLA-typed donors. The number of donors typed differed by locus, with about 629-630 for A, B, C, DRB1 and DQB1, over 500 for DQA1, some 570 for DPA1, and around 430 for DPB1. HLA typing included class I and class II loci at four-digit resolution. In an earlier analysis of 587 of the donors, high-throughput TCR beta sequencing was used to judge whether each TCR beta V gene segment behaved as functional or pseudogenic. Roughly 5 DR-DQ haplotypes were handled as single units for association and clustering, since linkage in the cohort was strong. In the later analysis, no new phenotypic data were used to find candidate immune exposures; instead, reliance was placed on TCR beta sequences and their occurrence across donors. All discovery cohort repertoires had been generated using a single sequencing platform. Across about 380 genotyped donors of the cohort, an average of roughly 230,000 unique TCR beta nucleotide sequences per donor were sequenced, and around 19% of those sequences were non-productive. Using immunosequencing, the study profiled T cell repertoires from fewer than 850 subjects and related those repertoires to cytomegalovirus serostatus. Donor age, sex, ethnicity and CMV serostatus were compiled alongside the repertoire data.

In total, roughly 710 healthy bone marrow donors made up the cohort. All cohort members were sampled while nominally healthy, although unrecorded immune exposures were likely present. CMV serostatus was positive for 250 to 300 and negative for about 50% of the roughly 700 cohort members, and was not recorded for this donor. Every donor gave a peripheral blood sample, and the peripheral blood mononuclear cells from that sample were used for TCR beta sequencing. The Qiagen DNeasy Blood Extraction Kit was used to extract genomic DNA from the blood cell samples. As concerns this clone: Its antigen is currently not known. Per-nucleotide qualities are absent, and no much larger clonotype sits a single base away.

Library preparation employed the immunoSEQ multiplex PCR assay. The multiplex PCR relied on a mix of 60 forward primers for TCR Vbeta segments and 13 reverse primers for TCR Jbeta segments. The CDR3 region of rearranged TCR beta genes was amplified from genomic DNA by a multiplex PCR assay. The amplified TCR beta libraries were sequenced on the Illumina HiSeq System as 87-base-pair reads. Turning to the authors' computational methods: A later analysis counted tens of millions of unique TCR beta chains across the 700 or so repertoires, and about 10 million of these chains were shared by at least two donors. Raw reads were error-corrected and collapsed into unique sequences by a nearest-neighbor algorithm in which closely related sequences were merged to remove PCR and sequencing errors. To assign V, D and J gene segments, CDR3 sequences were aligned to IMGT reference sequences. For a sequence to be retained, at least a six-nucleotide match to both a V gene segment and a J gene segment was required. A rearrangement counted as productive if the CDR3 had no stop codons and remained in frame with V and J, and every other rearrangement counted as non-productive. Following IMGT convention, CDR3 was defined as the stretch from the second conserved V-encoded cysteine up to the conserved J-encoded phenylalanine. The earlier analysis of 500 to 750 of the donors excluded any sequence lacking an unambiguous match to a single V gene segment. An earlier analysis of 587 of the donors classified V segments as functional when productive rearrangements were above 56.7% and as segregating when the standard deviation between donors was above 5%. To diagnose cytomegalovirus status from the catalog of TCR beta chain sequences, a statistical classification framework was built. In a later analysis, V and J genes were assigned by comparing TCR nucleotide sequences against IMGT/GENE-DB human TR gene sequences. A later analysis assigned CDR3 sequences and most-parsimonious VDJ recombination scenarios with the TCRdist pipeline. In a later analysis, each TCR beta chain was defined by its CDR3 amino acid sequence together with its V-gene family, and reads without a unique V-gene family were excluded. As a way to deal with suspected cross-contamination and a sequencing artifact, a later analysis dropped 640 or so nucleotide sequences that were highly shared and had low generation probability. In a later analysis, a clonal expansion index was calculated for each public chain from normalized within-repertoire ranks of inferred template counts. A later analysis computed generation probabilities with a VDJ recombination model fitted to out-of-frame rearrangements, and checked the results against IGoR. In a later analysis, TCR-TCR, TCR-HLA and TCR-CMV co-occurrence was scored with hypergeometric tests, and a repertoire-size bias correction was applied to TCR pairs. In a later analysis, false discovery rates were estimated by permuting HLA or CMV assignments 20 times. In a later analysis, co-occurring TCRs were grouped using DBSCAN, with TCRdist sequence similarity added in when clustering inside HLA-allele-positive subsets. Repertoires with fewer than 30,000 or more than 120,000 public chains, plus five repertoires with anomalous nucleotide sharing, were excluded from co-occurrence clustering. Drawn from immuneACCESS, this table holds only the in-frame rearrangements with V and J called that TCRdb kept. Clones are partly lost; checked studies trace under half to an unresolved V gene and leave the rest unexplained. V and J calls and clone size are given by that table; D and trimming were obtained from the DNA. This sample lists 85,000 to 100,000 clones; roughly two thirds were detected once. The ten largest clonotypes hold about 2.3% of the sample.

Study-level results and caveats: In a later analysis, around 17,000 TCR beta sequences were associated with specific HLA alleles at a false discovery rate of 0.05. While some public TCRs were present in many individuals, most TCR sequences turned up only very rarely across donors. For the cohort, immune exposure information was limited to CMV serostatus. A further reported finding was that TCR beta sequences accurately predicted the HLA-A and HLA-B alleles for most subjects in the first cohort. In a later analysis, HLA-associated TCR beta chains showed more clonal expansion and lower generation probabilities than non-associated chains that were equally common. Correlated functional status among segregating V segments might be attributable to linkage disequilibrium, but an unknown experimental factor could not be ruled out. Some IMGT-functional V segments, including TRBV6-2 and TRBV6-3, could not be told apart with the 87-base-pair reads, so those segments were excluded. According to a later analysis, parvovirus B19, influenza, CMV and Epstein-Barr virus appeared linked to several top co-occurrence clusters. A total of 150 or so TCR beta chains were listed by the study as associated with cytomegalovirus. A later analysis found that TCR association rates varied across HLA loci, with DRB1 alleles showing the most associated TCRs and HLA-C alleles the fewest. A later genetic analysis reported fewer N-insertions in productive TCRs among donors in an Asian-associated ancestry cluster than the roughly 700-donor mean. Most CMV-associated TCR beta chains appeared to be HLA-restricted in a later analysis, and the HLA associations seemed to be driven largely by CMV exposure. In an earlier analysis of 587 of the donors, most TCR beta V segments appeared in productive rearrangements about 87% or about 30% of the time, broadly matching IMGT annotations. An association between a missense DCLRE1C variant and V-gene and J-gene trimming of TCR beta chains was found in a later genetic analysis and replicated in an independent cohort. A few of the identified cytomegalovirus-associated TCR beta chains were confirmed in vitro to be specific for cytomegalovirus antigens. About 17 rarely observed V segments, including chromosome 9 orphons, were excluded from the earlier analysis of just under 600 of the donors because counts were too low. HLA typing was unavailable for some donors at each locus, so association tests used only the typed subset. The authors suggested that the approach could potentially be extended to other disease states and immunological phenotypes. The sequencing pipeline was judged likely to have produced a cluster of highly shared sequence variants as a technical artifact. Only TCR beta chains were sequenced in this cohort, and the absence of alpha or paired-chain data limited detectable features. In both the original and validation cohorts, the classifier was reported to diagnose cytomegalovirus status with high specificity and sensitivity. Assigning TCR associations to individual alleles was difficult when HLA alleles, especially DR and DQ, strongly co-occurred. Roughly uniform sequencing depth across donors was assumed in presence/absence analyses, although this assumption may not hold.

Its CDR3 holds 16 amino acids, cysteine through phenylalanine. Kept here is only the CDR3 DNA, which spans 48 bases and is read in frame from base 1. V loses 0 bases of germline sequence and J loses 4 bases, and the interval between the two ends is 15 bases. Reading the germline V gene gives CDR1 SGDLS and CDR2 YYNGEE. Rearrangement joined TRBV9 to TRBJ2-3; D gene: possibly TRBD2, on 6 matching bases. This clonotype was sampled from a human donor in good health. Sequencing used PBMCs. The sequence in DNA is TGTGCCAGCAGCGTAGATGGGGGGTCGGGGGCAGATACGCAGTATTTT. It translates to CASSVDGGSGADTQYF. Here the CDR3 is joined to the reference TRBV9 and TRBJ2-3 genes, and the full variable domain is: DSGVTQTPKHLITATGQRVTLRCSPRSGDLSVYWYQQSLDQGLQFLIQYYNGEERAKGNILERFSAQQFPDLHSELNLSSLELGDSALYFCASSVDGGSGADTQYFGPGTRLTVL.